The rows below give T cell receptor beta chains drawn from one sample of a study of T cells in localized non-small cell lung cancer. Assay used: immunoSEQ multiplex PCR; TCRdb lists only in-frame clones, some missing. The sample lists 2,000 to 3,000 clones, approximately 24% occurring once. The sequencing here drew on normal lung tissue next to the tumor, taken before any cancer treatment. The source is a female donor with stage II lung adenocarcinoma. CDR3s include the opening cysteine and the closing phenylalanine or tryptophan. The D gene is left open where the match is weak. Clone sizes are given selectively: once, few, many, or a class where the clone is expanded.

V gene	clone size	D gene	J gene	CDR3 DNA	CDR3 protein
TRBV6-8	NA	TRBD1	TRBJ1-1	TGTGCCAGCAGTTACTCCCGGACAGGGGGGAACACTGAAGCTTTCTTT	CASSYSRTGGNTEAFF
TRBV9	large	NA	TRBJ1-5	TGTGCCAGCAGCGTTTTTGGGGAGAGCAATCAGCCCCAGCATTTT	CASSVFGESNQPQHF
TRBV19	NA	NA	TRBJ1-5	TGTGCCAGTAGTGCTAAAACGACAGGAACCTATAGCAATCAGCCCCAGCATTTT	CASSAKTTGTYSNQPQHF
TRBV15	few	NA	TRBJ2-2	TGTGCCACCAGCAGAGAAGGGCGAAGGAACACCGGGGAGCTGTTTTTT	CATSREGRRNTGELFF
TRBV6-8	NA	NA	TRBJ1-1	TGTGCCAGCAGTGACGGCAGCCTAATATCTAACACTGAAGCTTTCTTT	CASSDGSLISNTEAFF
TRBV18	NA	TRBD1	TRBJ1-1	TGTGCCAGCTCGCCGACGACAGGGGCCGAAGCTTTCTTT	CASSPTTGAEAFF
TRBV11-3	large	NA	TRBJ1-5	TGTGCCAGCAGCTTGACTGTAGGGTGGGGTACAGATCAGCCCCAGCATTTT	CASSLTVGWGTDQPQHF
TRBV9	few	TRBD2	TRBJ2-5	TGTGCCAGCAGCGCTAGCGGGGGCTGGGAAGAGACCCAGTACTTC	CASSASGGWEETQYF
TRBV19	NA	NA	TRBJ1-2	TGTGCCAGTACCTCGGGACCGACGAAGAGAAACTATGGCTACACCTTC	CASTSGPTKRNYGYTF
TRBV5-1	NA	NA	TRBJ1-1	TGCGCCAGCAGCTTGACTCCCTCAGCTTTGAACACTGAAGCTTTCTTT	CASSLTPSALNTEAFF
TRBV11-3	NA	TRBD1	TRBJ1-2	TGTGCCAGCAGCCTCCTGGGACAGTCAGGTAGCTACACCTTC	CASSLLGQSGSYTF
TRBV11-3	many	TRBD1	TRBJ1-2	TGTGCCAGCAGCTTGGGACAGCATAGGAACTATGGCTACACCTTC	CASSLGQHRNYGYTF
TRBV7-8	NA	TRBD1	TRBJ1-1	TGTGCCAGCAGCCGGACAGGACACACTGAAGCTTTCTTT	CASSRTGHTEAFF
TRBV18	NA	NA	TRBJ1-3	TGTGCCAGCTCACCTACTGTAGAGGGTGGAAACACCATATATTTT	CASSPTVEGGNTIYF
TRBV6-8	few	TRBD1	TRBJ2-5	TGTGCCAGCAGTTACGCCGGGACAGGGGGACCTCAAGAGACCCAGTACTTC	CASSYAGTGGPQETQYF
TRBV11-3	NA	NA	TRBJ1-1	TGTGCCAGCAGCTTATTTTCACCTAGGAACACTGAAGCTTTCTTT	CASSLFSPRNTEAFF
TRBV4-1	few	TRBD1	TRBJ1-2	TGCGCCAGCAGCCAGCCGACAGGGGGCGTTGGCTACACCTTC	CASSQPTGGVGYTF
TRBV9	NA	NA	TRBJ2-7	TGTGCCAGCAGTTTATCCAAATACGAGCAGTACTTC	CASSLSKYEQYF
TRBV11-3	medium-sized	NA	TRBJ2-2	TGTGCCAGCAGCTTGCTGAGGAACACCGGGGAGCTGTTTTTT	CASSLLRNTGELFF